The 13 T cell receptor beta chains listed next were all sequenced from one sample in a study of cytomegalovirus exposure and HLA in healthy donors. Only in-frame clones appear in the TCRdb table, and some are missing; sequencing was by immunoSEQ multiplex PCR. The data hold fewer than 150,000 clones, with around four fifths observed a single time. Material for sequencing was PBMCs. The receptors derive from a man younger than 40 in good health and CMV-seropositive.

The chain joins TRBV5-4 to TRBJ2-3, with D perhaps TRBD2 (6 bases). The CDR3 spans 15 residues. V was clipped by 2 bases and J by 0 bases, with 10 bases between them. Germline V gene lookup returns CDR1 SGHNT and CDR2 YYREEE (reference sequence). CDR3 amino acids: CASSLGAGSTDTQYF. The DNA of the CDR3 is TGTGCCAGCAGCTTAGGGGCGGGGAGCACAGATACGCAGTATTTT.

This chain links TRBV2 with TRBJ2-5; TRBD2 aligns across 9 bases. The J segment lost 3 bases and the V segment lost 8 bases, leaving 4 bases of the junction unmatched. The germline V gene has CDR1 SNHLY and CDR2 FYNNEI. The CDR3 has 13 amino acids. The CDR3 DNA follows: TGTGCCAGCGACCGGACTAGCGAAGAGACCCAGTACTTC. It translates to CASDRTSEETQYF.

The chain combines TRBV30 with TRBJ1-2; D ambiguous. V was clipped by 2 bases and J by 4 bases, with 8 bases between them. The CDR3 contains 12 residues. Germline lookup yields CDR1 GTSNPN and CDR2 SVGIG (reference sequence). The CDR3 nucleotides are TGTGCCTGGAGTTCCGGGTCCTATGGCTACACCTTC. It is translated as CAWSSGSYGYTF.

A few counts support this clone. This sequence joins TRBV5-1 and TRBJ1-1; 8 positions match TRBD1. CDR3 size: 13 residues. The V segment lost 7 bases and the J segment 0 bases; nucleotides outside the gene matches: 2. Per the germline V gene, CDR1 is SGHRS and CDR2 is YFSETQ. This CDR3 reads CASQGAMNTEAFF. The CDR3 nucleotides read TGCGCCAGCCAGGGGGCCATGAACACTGAAGCTTTCTTT.

The chain combines TRBV7-6 with TRBJ2-1; 10 nucleotides align to TRBD2. V shed 5 bases, J shed 4 bases, and the junction held 8 bases outside the gene matches. Germline CDR1 SGHVS, CDR2 FNYEAQ. This CDR3 comprises 16 residues. The CDR3 loop reads CASSRSSGSVYNEQFF. The CDR3 nucleotides read TGTGCCAGCAGCCGCTCTAGCGGGAGCGTGTACAATGAGCAGTTCTTC.

The chain combines TRBV12-5 with TRBJ1-5; D gene unclear. Germline V gene data show CDR1 as LGHNT and CDR2 as FRNRAP. The CDR3 runs 14 residues. V was cut by 1 base and J by 1 base, with 5 bases left in between. The chain's CDR3 is CASGLGGSNQPQHF. DNA of the CDR3: TGTGCTAGTGGTTTGGGAGGCAGCAATCAGCCCCAGCATTTT.

This chain uses TRBV11-2 with TRBJ2-3; 8 nucleotides align to TRBD2. The CDR3 has 16 amino acids. Looked up from germline, CDR1 is SGHAT and CDR2 is FQNNGV. V shed 3 bases, J shed 1 base, and the junction held 6 bases outside the gene matches. This CDR3 reads CASSFTGGGGTDTQYF. CDR3 nucleotide sequence: TGTGCCAGCAGCTTTACCGGGGGGGGCGGCACAGATACGCAGTATTTT.

This clone was seen more than once but under ten times. This chain joins TRBV4-1 and TRBJ2-5; 9 nucleotides match TRBD1. The CDR3 extends over 18 amino acids. Trimming removed 0 bases from V and 5 bases from J; junction bases left unmatched: 13. The germline V gene has CDR1 MGHRA and CDR2 YSYEKL. The CDR3 DNA follows: TGCGCCAGCAGCCAAGAACGTGGGACCGGGACAGGGTCGGAGACCCAGTACTTC. It encodes CASSQERGTGTGSETQYF.

The rearrangement links TRBV7-3 to TRBJ2-3, with D hard to call. The CDR3 length is 15 residues. V was trimmed by 2 bases and J by 6 bases, leaving 15 bases between them. Germline V gene sequence: CDR1 SGHTA, CDR2 FQGTGA. The CDR3 spells CASSLEGRPQDTQYF. The CDR3 bases are TGTGCCAGCAGCTTAGAAGGCAGGCCTCAGGATACGCAGTATTTT.

The V call is TRBV6-1, the J call TRBJ2-7; the D is unclear. In germline, CDR1 is MNHNS, CDR2 SASEGT. Trimming took 5 bases from V and 2 from J, leaving 13 bases between them. This CDR3 region has 14 residues. CDR3 protein: CASSTKMAAYEQYF. CDR3 coding DNA: TGTGCCAGCAGTACAAAGATGGCAGCCTACGAGCAGTACTTC.

The chain combines TRBV11-1 with TRBJ2-7; 11 bases fit TRBD2. The CDR3 spans 15 residues. Germline CDR1 is SGHAT and CDR2 is FQDESV (reference sequence). With 3 bases clipped from V and 2 bases from J, the junction kept 3 bases outside the gene matches. CDR3 region: CASSLGLAETYEQYF. The CDR3 DNA follows: TGTGCCAGCAGCTTGGGACTAGCGGAGACCTACGAGCAGTACTTC.

This chain uses TRBV7-2 with TRBJ1-4; 10 nucleotides align to TRBD1. The CDR3 sequence is 15 residues long. Trimming at V came to 7 bases and at J to 8 bases, leaving 10 bases not matched to a gene. Germline CDR1 is SGHTA and CDR2 is FQGNSA. CDR3 coding DNA: TGTGCCAGCACCCTCCGACAGGGGGCGGCGGAAAAACTGTTTTTT. As protein: CASTLRQGAAEKLFF. Full variable domain (missing parts from reference TRBV7-2 and TRBJ1-4): GAGVSQSPSNKVTEKGKDVELRCDPISGHTALYWYRQSLGQGLEFLIYFQGNSAPDKSGLPSDRFSAERTGGSVSTLTIQRTQQEDSAVYLCASTLRQGAAEKLFFGSGTQLSVL.

J is TRBJ2-1 and V is TRBV4-2, with 11 bases aligning to TRBD2. The CDR3 covers 16 residues. Trimming took 0 bases from V and 4 from J; bases not matched to a gene: 2. CDR1 is LGHNA, CDR2 YNFKEQ, per germline. The CDR3 reads CASSQDGTSGYNEQFF. In DNA form, the CDR3 reads TGTGCCAGCAGCCAAGACGGGACTAGCGGTTACAATGAGCAGTTCTTC.